This T cell receptor (beta chain) was identified during a study of T-cell memory formation after mild COVID-19. Per germline, CDR1 SGHTA and CDR2 FQGNSA. The CDR3 sequence is 16 residues long. V lost 6 bases and J 1 base, leaving 18 bases between the germline ends. MiXCR, applied by TCRdb to the 5' RACE reads, yields one record per CDR3 protein. The table includes about 49,000 distinct CDR3 sequences, approximately 7.6% detected once. The source material was PBMCs or a T cell subset sorted from them (not recorded which). The sequence was obtained from a man aged 18 to 30 who had mild COVID-19 (a few samples of this study predate the infection). Cell type and time point are not known. This chain connects TRBV7-2 to TRBJ2-5; perhaps TRBD2 as D (5 bases). CDR3 region: CASREWAGGSQETQYF. Here the CDR3 DNA reads TGTGCCAGCAGGGAGTGGGCTGGAGGATCCCAAGAGACCCAGTACTTC. Filled out from reference TRBV7-2 and TRBJ2-5, the complete variable domain reads GAGVSQSPSNKVTEKGKDVELRCDPISGHTALYWYRQSLGQGLEFLIYFQGNSAPDKSGLPSDRFSAERTGGSVSTLTIQRTQQEDSAVYLCASREWAGGSQETQYFGPGTRLLVL.